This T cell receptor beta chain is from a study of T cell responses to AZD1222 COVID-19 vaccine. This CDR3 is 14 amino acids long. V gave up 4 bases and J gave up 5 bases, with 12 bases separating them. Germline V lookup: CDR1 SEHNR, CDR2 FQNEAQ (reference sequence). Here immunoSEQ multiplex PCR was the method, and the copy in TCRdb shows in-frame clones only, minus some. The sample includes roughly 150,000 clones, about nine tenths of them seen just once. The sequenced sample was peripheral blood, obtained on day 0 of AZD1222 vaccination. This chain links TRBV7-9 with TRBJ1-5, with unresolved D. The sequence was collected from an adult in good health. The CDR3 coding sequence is TGTGCCAGCAGCTCAAGCTCCCTCCATCAGCCCCAGCATTTT. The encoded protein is CASSSSSLHQPQHF.